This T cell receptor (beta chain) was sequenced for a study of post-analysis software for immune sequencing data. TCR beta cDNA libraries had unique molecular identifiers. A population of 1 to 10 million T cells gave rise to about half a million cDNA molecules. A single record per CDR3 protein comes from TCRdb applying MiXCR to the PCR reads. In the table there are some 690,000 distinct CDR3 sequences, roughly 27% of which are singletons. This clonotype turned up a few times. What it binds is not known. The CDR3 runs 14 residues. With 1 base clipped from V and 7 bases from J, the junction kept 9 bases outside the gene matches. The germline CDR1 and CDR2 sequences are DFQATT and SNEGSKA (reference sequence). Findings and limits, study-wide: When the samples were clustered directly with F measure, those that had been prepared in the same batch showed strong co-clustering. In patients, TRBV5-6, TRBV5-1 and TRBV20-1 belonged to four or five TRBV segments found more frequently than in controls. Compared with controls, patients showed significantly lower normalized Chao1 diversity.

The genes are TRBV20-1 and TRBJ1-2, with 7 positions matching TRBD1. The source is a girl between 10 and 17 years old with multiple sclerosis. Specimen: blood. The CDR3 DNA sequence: TGCAGTGCTAGAGCCCAGGACAGGACGTCTGGCTACACCTTC. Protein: CSARAQDRTSGYTF.